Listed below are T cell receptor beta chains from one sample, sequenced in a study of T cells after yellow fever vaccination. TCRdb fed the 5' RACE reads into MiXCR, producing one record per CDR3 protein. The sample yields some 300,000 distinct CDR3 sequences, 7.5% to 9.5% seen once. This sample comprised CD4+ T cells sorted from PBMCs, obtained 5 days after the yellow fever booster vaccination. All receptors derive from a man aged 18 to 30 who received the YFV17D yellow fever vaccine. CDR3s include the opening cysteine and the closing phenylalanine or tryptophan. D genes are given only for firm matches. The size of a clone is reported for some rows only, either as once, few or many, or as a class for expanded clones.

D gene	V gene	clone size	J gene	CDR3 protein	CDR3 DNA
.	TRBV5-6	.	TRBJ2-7	CASSLGRWEQYF	TGTGCCAGCAGCTTGGGCAGGTGGGAGCAGTACTTC
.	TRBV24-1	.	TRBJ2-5	CATSDFLGAQYF	TGTGCCACCAGTGATTTTCTCGGAGCCCAGTACTTC
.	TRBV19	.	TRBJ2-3	CATGMGAVLGTDTQYF	TGTGCCACTGGAATGGGGGCGGTTTTGGGCACAGATACGCAGTATTTT
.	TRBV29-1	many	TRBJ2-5	CSVEEGRETQYF	TGCAGCGTTGAAGAGGGTCGCGAGACCCAGTACTTC
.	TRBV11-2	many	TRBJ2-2	CASSLGASSVTGELFF	TGTGCCAGCAGCTTAGGGGCTAGCTCGGTCACCGGGGAGCTGTTTTTT
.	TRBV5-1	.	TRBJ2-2	CASSPPGAGELFF	TGCGCCAGCAGCCCCCCAGGAGCCGGGGAGCTGTTTTTT
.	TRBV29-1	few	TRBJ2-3	CSVRWTDTQYF	TGCAGCGTTCGGTGGACAGATACGCAGTATTTT
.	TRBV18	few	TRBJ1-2	CASSHADSSNYGYTF	TGTGCCAGCTCTCACGCGGACAGTTCTAACTATGGCTACACCTTC
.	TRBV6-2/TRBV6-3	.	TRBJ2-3	CASSYDLIDTQYF	TGTGCCAGCAGTTACGACCTTATAGATACGCAGTATTTT
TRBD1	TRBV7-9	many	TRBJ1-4	CASSLGTGNEKLFF	TGCGCCAGCAGCTTGGGGACAGGAAATGAAAAACTGTTTTTT
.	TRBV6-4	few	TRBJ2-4	CASSGTVPSIQYF	TGTGCCAGCAGCGGCACGGTTCCTAGCATTCAGTACTTC
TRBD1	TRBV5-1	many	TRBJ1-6	CASSLVRTGDYNSPLHF	TGCGCCAGCAGCTTGGTAAGGACAGGGGATTATAATTCACCCCTCCACTTT
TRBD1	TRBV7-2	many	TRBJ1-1	CASSRRTGGEEAFF	TGTGCCAGCAGCCGGAGGACAGGGGGAGAAGAAGCTTTCTTT
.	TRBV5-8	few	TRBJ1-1	CASSLYISLTEAFF	TGTGCCAGCAGCTTGTATATCAGCCTCACTGAAGCTTTCTTT
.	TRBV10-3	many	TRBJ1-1	CAISELAGAPGRAFF	TGTGCCATCAGTGAGTTAGCGGGTGCTCCCGGTCGAGCTTTCTTT
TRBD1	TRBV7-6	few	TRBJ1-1	CASSTGQGRSEAFF	TGTGCCAGCAGCACGGGACAGGGTCGCTCTGAAGCTTTCTTT
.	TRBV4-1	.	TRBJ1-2	CASSQAQHGYTF	TGCGCCAGCAGCCAAGCGCAGCATGGCTACACCTTC
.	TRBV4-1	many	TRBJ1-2	CASSQGSQMIYGYTF	TGCGCCAGCAGCCAAGGTTCCCAGATGATCTATGGCTACACCTTC
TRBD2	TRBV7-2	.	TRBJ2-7	CASSLRERGNEQYF	TGTGCCAGCAGCTTGAGGGAGCGGGGAAACGAGCAGTACTTC
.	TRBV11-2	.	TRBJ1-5	CASSRTGPNQPQHF	TGTGCCAGCAGCCGTACTGGGCCGAATCAGCCCCAGCATTTT
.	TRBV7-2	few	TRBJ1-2	CASSPTAVNYGYTF	TGTGCCAGCAGTCCCACAGCAGTTAACTATGGCTACACCTTC
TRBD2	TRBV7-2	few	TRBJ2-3	CASSPGLAIDTQYF	TGTGCCAGCAGCCCGGGACTAGCGATAGATACGCAGTATTTT
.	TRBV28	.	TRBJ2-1	CASSFVGLEQFF	TGTGCCAGCAGTTTCGTCGGGCTTGAGCAGTTCTTC
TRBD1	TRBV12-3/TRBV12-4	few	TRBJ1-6	CASSPGTGESSSPLHF	TGTGCCAGCAGCCCCGGGACAGGGGAGAGTAGTTCACCCCTCCACTTT
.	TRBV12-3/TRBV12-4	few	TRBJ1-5	CASSLRKGTDQPQHF	TGTGCCAGCAGTCTTCGAAAGGGTACGGATCAGCCCCAGCATTTT
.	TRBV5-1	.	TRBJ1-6	CASSLSGGQNSPLHF	TGCGCCAGCAGCTTGAGTGGCGGGCAAAATTCACCCCTCCACTTT
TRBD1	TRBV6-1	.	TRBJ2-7	CASSGPHRDSMTYEQYF	TGTGCCAGCAGTGGCCCCCACCGGGACAGTATGACCTACGAGCAGTACTTC
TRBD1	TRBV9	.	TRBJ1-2	CASSAPDRGAGGYTF	TGTGCCAGCAGCGCTCCAGACAGGGGCGCCGGGGGCTACACCTTC
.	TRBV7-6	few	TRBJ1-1	CASSPSIKGVKGEAFF	TGTGCCAGCAGCCCTTCGATAAAAGGTGTTAAGGGTGAAGCTTTCTTT
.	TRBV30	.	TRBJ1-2	CARAREGTIYGYTF	TGTGCCAGAGCAAGGGAAGGGACTATTTATGGCTACACCTTC
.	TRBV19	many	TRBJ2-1	CASKQDSYNEQFF	TGTGCCAGTAAGCAGGATTCCTACAATGAGCAGTTCTTC
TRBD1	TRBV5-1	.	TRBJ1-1	CASSLGGTFDREWTEAFF	TGCGCCAGCAGCTTGGGGGGGACCTTTGACAGGGAATGGACTGAAGCTTTCTTT
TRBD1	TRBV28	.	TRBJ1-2	CASSGETGYGYTF	TGTGCCAGCAGTGGGGAGACAGGGTATGGCTACACCTTC
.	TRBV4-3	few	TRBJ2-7	CASSRGGSGGSYEQYF	TGCGCCAGCAGCCGGGGCGGCTCCGGAGGCTCCTACGAGCAGTACTTC
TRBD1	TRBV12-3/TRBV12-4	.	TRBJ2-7	CASSFSERDRAYEQYF	TGTGCCAGCAGCTTCTCCGAGCGGGACAGGGCCTACGAGCAGTACTTC
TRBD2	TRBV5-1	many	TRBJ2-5	CASSSGLAAPGGETQYF	TGCGCCAGCAGCTCCGGACTAGCGGCCCCTGGGGGGGAGACCCAGTACTTC
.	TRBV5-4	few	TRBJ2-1	CASSSLASGYNEQFF	TGTGCCAGCAGCTCCTTAGCTTCGGGATACAATGAGCAGTTCTTC
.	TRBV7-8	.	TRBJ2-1	CASNKRRAGRDEQFF	TGTGCCAGCAACAAACGGCGGGCAGGGCGGGATGAGCAGTTCTTC
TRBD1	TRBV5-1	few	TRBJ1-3	CASSLHDRAQDTIYF	TGCGCCAGCAGCTTGCACGACAGGGCGCAGGACACCATATATTTT
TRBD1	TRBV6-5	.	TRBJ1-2	CASSFDRVPNYGYTF	TGTGCCAGCAGTTTTGACAGGGTCCCCAACTATGGCTACACCTTC
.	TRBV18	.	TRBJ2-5	CASSPLDRVGEAQYF	TGTGCCAGCTCACCACTCGACAGGGTTGGGGAGGCCCAGTACTTC
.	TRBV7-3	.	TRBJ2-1	CASSLSVRAGEQFF	TGTGCCAGCAGCTTATCAGTCAGGGCTGGTGAGCAGTTCTTC
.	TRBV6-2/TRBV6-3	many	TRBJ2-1	CASSYSGPKGEQFF	TGTGCCAGCAGTTACTCGGGACCCAAGGGTGAGCAGTTCTTC
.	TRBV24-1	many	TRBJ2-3	CATSEGDTQYF	TGTGCCACCAGTGAGGGTGATACGCAGTATTTT
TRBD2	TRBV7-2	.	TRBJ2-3	CASSLWGLASNTQYF	TGTGCCAGCAGCTTATGGGGACTAGCCTCAAATACGCAGTATTTT
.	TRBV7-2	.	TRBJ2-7	CASSPSVTGSYEQYF	TGTGCCAGCAGCCCCTCGGTGACAGGAAGCTACGAGCAGTACTTC
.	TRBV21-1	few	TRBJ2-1	CDTPAARGSLGGDEQFF	TGTGACACGCCAGCAGCAAGGGGTTCCCTCGGGGGTGATGAGCAGTTCTTC
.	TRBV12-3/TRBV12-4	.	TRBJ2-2	CASSFLGDTGELFF	TGTGCCAGCAGTTTTTTAGGGGACACCGGGGAGCTGTTTTTT
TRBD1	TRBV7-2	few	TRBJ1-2	CASSLGGTGNYGYTF	TGTGCCAGCAGCTTAGGGGGGACAGGAAACTATGGCTACACCTTC
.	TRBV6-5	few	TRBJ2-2	CASARFGHSNTGELFF	TGTGCCAGTGCCCGATTTGGACACTCGAACACCGGGGAGCTGTTTTTT